The rows below give T cell receptor beta chains drawn from one sample of a study of blood T cell repertoires in COVID-19. Profiling relied on immunoSEQ multiplex PCR, and the TCRdb table lists in-frame clones only, not all of them. The repertoire includes roughly 59,000 clones, approximately 82% of them detected once, and 10% to 15% sits in the top ten. Sequenced material: peripheral blood. Source of these receptors: a man of 80 years or more with acute or convalescent COVID-19. The CDR3 runs from the conserved cysteine through the conserved F or W. The D gene is left open where the match is weak. Expanded clones are given a class, and other clones once, few, many or no size at all.

v_call: TRBV6-1; clone_size: NA; d_call: TRBD2; j_call: TRBJ2-7; cdr3_aa: CASSEAAGGIAYEQYF; cdr3_nt: TGTGCCAGCAGTGAAGCCGCGGGGGGGATAGCCTACGAGCAGTACTTC
v_call: TRBV5-1; clone_size: NA; d_call: NA; j_call: TRBJ1-4; cdr3_aa: CASSPDGNEKLFF; cdr3_nt: TGCGCCAGCAGCCCAGACGGGAATGAAAAACTGTTTTTT
v_call: TRBV19; clone_size: NA; d_call: NA; j_call: TRBJ1-5; cdr3_aa: CASTQFGGSNQPQHF; cdr3_nt: TGTGCCAGTACCCAATTCGGGGGGAGCAATCAGCCCCAGCATTTT
v_call: TRBV5-6; clone_size: NA; d_call: NA; j_call: TRBJ1-5; cdr3_aa: CASSSGGGAYSNQPQHF; cdr3_nt: TGTGCCAGCAGCTCGGGCGGTGGGGCTTATAGCAATCAGCCCCAGCATTTT
v_call: TRBV29-1; clone_size: NA; d_call: TRBD2; j_call: TRBJ2-3; cdr3_aa: CSVEGLAGGPVDTQYF; cdr3_nt: TGCAGCGTTGAGGGACTAGCGGGAGGGCCCGTAGATACGCAGTATTTT
v_call: TRBV29-1; clone_size: NA; d_call: NA; j_call: TRBJ2-3; cdr3_aa: CSVDLEGFDTDTQYF; cdr3_nt: TGCAGCGTTGATCTGGAGGGGTTTGACACAGATACGCAGTATTTT
v_call: TRBV11-2; clone_size: NA; d_call: NA; j_call: TRBJ1-1; cdr3_aa: CASSLVSVNTEAFF; cdr3_nt: TGTGCCAGCAGCTTAGTCTCGGTGAACACTGAAGCTTTCTTT
v_call: TRBV5-1; clone_size: once; d_call: TRBD1; j_call: TRBJ1-2; cdr3_aa: CASSPETGSYGYTF; cdr3_nt: TGCGCCAGCAGCCCGGAGACAGGGTCTTACGGCTACACCTTC
v_call: TRBV30; clone_size: few; d_call: TRBD2; j_call: TRBJ2-3; cdr3_aa: CAWGLATDTQYF; cdr3_nt: TGTGCCTGGGGACTAGCGACAGATACGCAGTATTTT
v_call: TRBV2; clone_size: once; d_call: TRBD2; j_call: TRBJ2-3; cdr3_aa: CASKLAGTTDTQYF; cdr3_nt: TGTGCCAGTAAACTAGCGGGGACCACAGATACGCAGTATTTT
v_call: TRBV11-3; clone_size: NA; d_call: NA; j_call: TRBJ1-3; cdr3_aa: CASSLARTVSGNTIYF; cdr3_nt: TGTGCCAGCAGCTTAGCACGGACAGTCTCTGGAAACACCATATATTTT
v_call: TRBV30; clone_size: NA; d_call: NA; j_call: TRBJ2-5; cdr3_aa: CAWPPAEVQETQYF; cdr3_nt: TGTGCCTGGCCCCCGGCGGAGGTACAAGAGACCCAGTACTTC
v_call: TRBV2; clone_size: NA; d_call: TRBD2; j_call: TRBJ2-1; cdr3_aa: CASSSSGGGRQQFF; cdr3_nt: TGTGCCAGCAGCTCCAGCGGGGGGGGAAGACAGCAGTTCTTC
v_call: TRBV19; clone_size: NA; d_call: NA; j_call: TRBJ1-1; cdr3_aa: CASSPTDKNTEAFF; cdr3_nt: TGTGCCAGTAGTCCGACCGACAAGAACACTGAAGCTTTCTTT
v_call: TRBV6-6; clone_size: few; d_call: NA; j_call: TRBJ1-1; cdr3_aa: CASSYPSSNTEAFF; cdr3_nt: TGTGCCAGCAGTTACCCCAGTTCAAACACTGAAGCTTTCTTT
v_call: TRBV5-1; clone_size: NA; d_call: NA; j_call: TRBJ2-7; cdr3_aa: CASRPGVGAPYEQYF; cdr3_nt: TGCGCCAGCAGGCCGGGGGTAGGGGCCCCCTACGAGCAGTACTTC
v_call: TRBV5-4; clone_size: NA; d_call: NA; j_call: TRBJ2-1; cdr3_aa: CASSQRLGDNEQFF; cdr3_nt: TGTGCCAGCAGCCAGAGGCTAGGGGACAATGAGCAGTTCTTC
v_call: TRBV5-1; clone_size: NA; d_call: NA; j_call: TRBJ1-3; cdr3_aa: CASSLGVGAAGNTIYF; cdr3_nt: TGCGCCAGCAGCTTGGGTGTGGGGGCCGCTGGAAACACCATATATTTT
v_call: TRBV7-8; clone_size: NA; d_call: NA; j_call: TRBJ2-7; cdr3_aa: CASSLGLGVHEQYF; cdr3_nt: TGTGCCAGCAGCTTAGGACTAGGGGTCCACGAGCAGTACTTC
v_call: TRBV25-1; clone_size: NA; d_call: NA; j_call: TRBJ1-6; cdr3_aa: CASSEFGSRLSPLHF; cdr3_nt: TGTGCCAGCAGTGAATTTGGGTCCCGACTTTCACCCCTCCACTTT
v_call: TRBV27; clone_size: NA; d_call: NA; j_call: TRBJ2-7; cdr3_aa: CASGLRGHLYEQYF; cdr3_nt: TGTGCCAGCGGATTGAGGGGACACCTCTACGAGCAGTACTTC
v_call: TRBV10-2; clone_size: few; d_call: TRBD2; j_call: TRBJ2-3; cdr3_aa: CASSRDYSDTQYF; cdr3_nt: TGCGCCAGCTCTCGGGACTATTCAGATACGCAGTATTTT
v_call: TRBV5-6; clone_size: medium-sized; d_call: TRBD2; j_call: TRBJ2-7; cdr3_aa: CASSLAGGDGYEQYF; cdr3_nt: TGTGCCAGCAGCTTGGCGGGGGGGGATGGCTACGAGCAGTACTTC
v_call: TRBV3-1/TRBV3-2; clone_size: NA; d_call: TRBD1; j_call: TRBJ1-1; cdr3_aa: CASSHSDRLNTEAFF; cdr3_nt: TGTGCCAGCAGCCATTCGGACAGGCTGAACACTGAAGCTTTCTTT
v_call: TRBV3-1/TRBV3-2; clone_size: NA; d_call: TRBD1; j_call: TRBJ2-2; cdr3_aa: CASSQETQGARDGELFF; cdr3_nt: TGTGCCAGCAGCCAAGAAACTCAGGGGGCGCGGGACGGGGAGCTGTTTTTT
v_call: TRBV4-2; clone_size: NA; d_call: NA; j_call: TRBJ2-7; cdr3_aa: CASSPIGSDEQYF; cdr3_nt: TGTGCCAGCAGCCCTATAGGAAGCGACGAGCAGTACTTC
v_call: TRBV6-6; clone_size: few; d_call: TRBD1; j_call: TRBJ1-2; cdr3_aa: CASSSGGHYGYTF; cdr3_nt: TGTGCCAGCAGCTCAGGGGGGCACTATGGCTACACCTTC
v_call: TRBV25-1; clone_size: NA; d_call: TRBD1; j_call: TRBJ2-7; cdr3_aa: CASSGTGQTYEQYF; cdr3_nt: TGTGCCAGCAGTGGGACAGGTCAGACCTACGAGCAGTACTTC
v_call: TRBV11-2; clone_size: once; d_call: TRBD2; j_call: TRBJ2-7; cdr3_aa: CASWGGYEQYF; cdr3_nt: TGTGCCAGCTGGGGGGGTTACGAGCAGTACTTC
v_call: TRBV6-5; clone_size: NA; d_call: TRBD2; j_call: TRBJ2-3; cdr3_aa: CASQLGSGVTDTQYF; cdr3_nt: TGTGCCAGCCAGCTGGGTAGCGGGGTTACAGATACGCAGTATTTT
v_call: TRBV3-1/TRBV3-2; clone_size: NA; d_call: NA; j_call: TRBJ2-2; cdr3_aa: CASSRRGQGGPGELFF; cdr3_nt: TGTGCCAGCAGCCGGAGAGGACAGGGAGGGCCCGGGGAGCTGTTTTTT
v_call: TRBV12-3/TRBV12-4; clone_size: NA; d_call: NA; j_call: TRBJ1-4; cdr3_aa: CASSFRVWEKLFF; cdr3_nt: TGTGCCAGCAGTTTCAGGGTTTGGGAAAAACTGTTTTTT
v_call: TRBV9; clone_size: NA; d_call: TRBD2; j_call: TRBJ2-5; cdr3_aa: CASSGGAGGPQETQYF; cdr3_nt: TGTGCCAGCAGCGGCGGAGCGGGAGGGCCGCAAGAGACCCAGTACTTC
v_call: TRBV18; clone_size: NA; d_call: TRBD2; j_call: TRBJ2-2; cdr3_aa: CASSLASGNTGELFF; cdr3_nt: TGTGCCAGCTCCCTGGCTAGCGGAAACACCGGGGAGCTGTTTTTT
v_call: TRBV30; clone_size: NA; d_call: TRBD1; j_call: TRBJ1-6; cdr3_aa: CAWSETGQGRGALHF; cdr3_nt: TGTGCCTGGAGTGAAACGGGACAGGGGCGTGGGGCCCTCCACTTT